The rows below give T cell receptor beta chains drawn from one sample of a study of blood T cell repertoires in COVID-19. The assay was immunoSEQ multiplex PCR, and TCRdb's table has in-frame clones only and misses some. Found here are about 280,000 clones, around 89% of them singletons; the top ten hold roughly 5.1%. Input material: peripheral blood. Receptor source: a man aged 40-55 years with acute or convalescent COVID-19. Both conserved end residues are part of each CDR3. A D gene is named only where the DNA matches it firmly. Not every row has a clone size; where given, it reads once, few, many or a size class.

clone size: NA
J gene: TRBJ2-7
V gene: TRBV19
D gene: TRBD2
CDR3 DNA: TGTGCCAGTAGTTCTTTAGCGGGAACCTACGAGCAGTACTTC
CDR3 protein: CASSSLAGTYEQYF

clone size: NA
J gene: TRBJ1-1
V gene: TRBV27
D gene: NA
CDR3 DNA: TGTGCCACTACTCCGGCGGGGAGAATGAACACTGAAGCTTTCTTT
CDR3 protein: CATTPAGRMNTEAFF

clone size: NA
J gene: TRBJ2-1
V gene: TRBV19
D gene: TRBD2
CDR3 DNA: TGTGCCAGTAGTATAGGCGGGGGGTCGCGGTACAATGAGCAGTTCTTC
CDR3 protein: CASSIGGGSRYNEQFF

clone size: NA
J gene: TRBJ1-3
V gene: TRBV3-1/TRBV3-2
D gene: NA
CDR3 DNA: TGTGCCAGCAGCCAACAGGGGCATGCAGGAAACACCATATATTTT
CDR3 protein: CASSQQGHAGNTIYF

clone size: NA
J gene: TRBJ2-6
V gene: TRBV5-1
D gene: NA
CDR3 DNA: TGCGCCAGCAGCTTCCAGTCTGGGGCCAACGTCCTGACTTTC
CDR3 protein: CASSFQSGANVLTF

clone size: NA
J gene: TRBJ1-5
V gene: TRBV21-1
D gene: NA
CDR3 DNA: TGTGCCAGCAGCAAAAAAAGGCCGGACAGGGCAGGCAATCAGCCCCAGCATTTT
CDR3 protein: CASSKKRPDRAGNQPQHF

clone size: once
J gene: TRBJ1-6
V gene: TRBV7-2
D gene: NA
CDR3 DNA: TGTGCCAGCAGCTTTTACAGGGATGCACCCCTCCACTTT
CDR3 protein: CASSFYRDAPLHF

clone size: NA
J gene: TRBJ2-1
V gene: TRBV5-1
D gene: TRBD1
CDR3 DNA: TGCGCCAGCAGCCCCACAGGGGCCTACTACAATGAGCAGTTCTTC
CDR3 protein: CASSPTGAYYNEQFF

clone size: NA
J gene: TRBJ2-5
V gene: TRBV6-5
D gene: NA
CDR3 DNA: TGTGCCAGCAGTTCCGACAGGACTCGGCAGGGAGAGACCCAGTACTTC
CDR3 protein: CASSSDRTRQGETQYF

clone size: NA
J gene: TRBJ1-2
V gene: TRBV2
D gene: NA
CDR3 DNA: TGTGCCAGCAGTGAGGGAGGGTTTGGCGTCTATGGCTACACCTTC
CDR3 protein: CASSEGGFGVYGYTF

clone size: NA
J gene: TRBJ2-2
V gene: TRBV12-5
D gene: NA
CDR3 DNA: TGTGCTACCCTCGGGAACACCGGGGAGCTGTTTTTT
CDR3 protein: CATLGNTGELFF

clone size: NA
J gene: TRBJ1-6
V gene: TRBV4-2
D gene: NA
CDR3 DNA: TGTGCCAGCAGCCGCATCGTGGGGGCCCAGACTTCACCCCTCCACTTT
CDR3 protein: CASSRIVGAQTSPLHF

clone size: NA
J gene: TRBJ1-1
V gene: TRBV30
D gene: NA
CDR3 DNA: TGTGCCTGGAATTGGGGCTCCTCTGTCGCTGAAGCTTTCTTT
CDR3 protein: CAWNWGSSVAEAFF